This T cell receptor (beta chain) comes out of a study of blood T cell repertoires in COVID-19. About the research overall: Donors in the United States, Italy and Spain gave samples during acute or convalescent COVID-19. Nucleic acid was either cDNA or gDNA, and it came from T cells, B-cell-depleted T cells, or PBMCs.

V lost 2 bases and J lost 4, with 5 bases in between. The CDR3 loop spans 12 amino acids. Per the study methods: It was from reference gene primer amplification that nucleated cell counts were estimated. Generated by immunoSEQ multiplex PCR, the TCRdb table keeps only in-frame clones and is missing some. V and J calls and clone size follow that table, whereas D and trimming were derived from the DNA. Of 240,000 or so clones in the sample, 75% to 90% were seen once. The chain carries TRBV12-3 or TRBV12-4 and TRBJ1-2; D gene ambiguous. The sample consisted of peripheral blood. The TCR was taken from a woman aged 60-75 years with active or convalescent COVID-19. The CDR3 loop is CASSLWLYGYTF. The CDR3 DNA follows: TGTGCCAGCAGTTTATGGCTCTATGGCTACACCTTC.